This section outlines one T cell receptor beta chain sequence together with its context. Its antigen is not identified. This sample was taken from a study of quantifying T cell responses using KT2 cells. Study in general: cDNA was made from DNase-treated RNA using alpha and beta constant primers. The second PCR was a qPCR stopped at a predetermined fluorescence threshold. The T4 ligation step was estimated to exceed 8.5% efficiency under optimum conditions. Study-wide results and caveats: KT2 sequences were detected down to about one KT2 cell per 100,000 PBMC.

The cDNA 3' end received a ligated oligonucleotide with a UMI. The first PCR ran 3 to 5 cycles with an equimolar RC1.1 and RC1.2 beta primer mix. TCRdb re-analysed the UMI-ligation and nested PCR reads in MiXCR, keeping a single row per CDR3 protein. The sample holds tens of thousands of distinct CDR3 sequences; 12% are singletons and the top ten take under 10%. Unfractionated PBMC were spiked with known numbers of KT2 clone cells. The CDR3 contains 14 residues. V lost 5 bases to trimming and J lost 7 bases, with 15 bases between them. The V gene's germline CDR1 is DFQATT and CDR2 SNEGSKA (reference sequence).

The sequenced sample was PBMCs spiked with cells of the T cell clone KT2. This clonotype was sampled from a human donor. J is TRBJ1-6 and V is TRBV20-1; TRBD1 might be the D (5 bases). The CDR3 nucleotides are TGCAGTGCTGGGGACTATACCGGGAATTCACCCCTCCACTTT. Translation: CSAGDYTGNSPLHF.